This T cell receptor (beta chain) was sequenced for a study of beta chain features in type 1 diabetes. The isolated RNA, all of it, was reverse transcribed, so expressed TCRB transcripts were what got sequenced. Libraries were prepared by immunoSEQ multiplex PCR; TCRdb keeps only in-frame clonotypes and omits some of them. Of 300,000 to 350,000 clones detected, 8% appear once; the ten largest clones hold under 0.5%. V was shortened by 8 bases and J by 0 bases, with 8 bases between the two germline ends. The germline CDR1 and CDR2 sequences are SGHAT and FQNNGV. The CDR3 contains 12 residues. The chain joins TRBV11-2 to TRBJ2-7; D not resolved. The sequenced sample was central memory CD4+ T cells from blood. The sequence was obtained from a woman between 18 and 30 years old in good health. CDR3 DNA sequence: TGTGCCAGCGGGGAATTCTCCTACGAGCAGTACTTC. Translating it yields CASGEFSYEQYF.